This T cell receptor beta chain originates from a study of blood T cell repertoires in COVID-19. Between the trimmed V and J ends, which lost 6 bases and 1 base, there was a span of 6 bases. The CDR3 runs 12 residues. Germline V gene data show CDR1 as MDHEN and CDR2 as SYDVKM. Profiled with immunoSEQ multiplex PCR; TCRdb holds only in-frame clones, not every one. The data show 400,000 to 500,000 clones, roughly 88% seen once. The sequenced material came from PBMCs or T cells enriched from blood (not recorded which). The chain couples TRBV28 to TRBJ1-2; D not resolved. The receptor was isolated from a woman aged 40-49 years who had recovered from COVID-19. The CDR3 coding sequence is TGTGCCAGCAGCCCGGGTAACTATGGCTACACCTTC. Protein: CASSPGNYGYTF.